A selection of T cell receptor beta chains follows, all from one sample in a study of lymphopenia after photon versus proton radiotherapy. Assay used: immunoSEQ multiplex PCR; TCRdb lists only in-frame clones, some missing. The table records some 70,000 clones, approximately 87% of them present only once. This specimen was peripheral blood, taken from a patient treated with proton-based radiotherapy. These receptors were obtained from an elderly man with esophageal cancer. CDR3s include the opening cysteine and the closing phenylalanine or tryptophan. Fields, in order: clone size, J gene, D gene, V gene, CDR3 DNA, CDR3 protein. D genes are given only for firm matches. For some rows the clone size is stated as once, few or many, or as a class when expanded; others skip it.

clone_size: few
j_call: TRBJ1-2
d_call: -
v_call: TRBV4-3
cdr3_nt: TGCGCCAGCAGCCAAGTTATGGCTAACTATGGCTACACCTTC
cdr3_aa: CASSQVMANYGYTF

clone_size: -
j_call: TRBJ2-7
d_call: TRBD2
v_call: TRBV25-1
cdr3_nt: TGTGCCAGCAGTGGTAGCGGGAGTTTAAAACGGCAGTACTTC
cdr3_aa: CASSGSGSLKRQYF

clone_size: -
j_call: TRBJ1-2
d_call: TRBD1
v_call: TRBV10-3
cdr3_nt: TGTGCCATCAGCACCGGACAGGGTCTCTATGGCTACACCTTC
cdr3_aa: CAISTGQGLYGYTF

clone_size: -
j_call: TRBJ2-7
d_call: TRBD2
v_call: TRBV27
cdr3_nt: TGTGCCAGCAGTCTAAGACTAGCGGGAGGGCCGAGGAGTTACGAGCAGTACTTC
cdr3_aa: CASSLRLAGGPRSYEQYF

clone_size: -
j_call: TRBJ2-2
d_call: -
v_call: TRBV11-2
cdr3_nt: TGTGCCAGCAGCTCCCTTCGGGGGCGCGCCGGGGAGCTGTTTTTT
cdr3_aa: CASSSLRGRAGELFF

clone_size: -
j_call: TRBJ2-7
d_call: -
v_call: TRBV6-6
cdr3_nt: TGTGCCAGCAGCACAAAAGGCGAGCAGTACTTC
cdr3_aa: CASSTKGEQYF

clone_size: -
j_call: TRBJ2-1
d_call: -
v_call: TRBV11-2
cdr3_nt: TGTGCCAGCAGTCTCCCCGGCCAGGCCAATGAGCAGTTCTTC
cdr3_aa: CASSLPGQANEQFF

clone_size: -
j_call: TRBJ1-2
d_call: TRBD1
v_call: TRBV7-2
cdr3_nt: TGTGCCAGCAGCAAGACAGGGGCTGCGCACTATGGCTACACCTTC
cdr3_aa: CASSKTGAAHYGYTF

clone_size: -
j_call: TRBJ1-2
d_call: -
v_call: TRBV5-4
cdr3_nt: TGTGCCAGCAGCTTGGAAGGGATGGGCTACACCTTC
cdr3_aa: CASSLEGMGYTF

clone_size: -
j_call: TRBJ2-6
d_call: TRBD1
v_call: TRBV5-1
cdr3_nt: TGCGCCAGCAGCTTGGGGACAGGGGGGAGCTCTGGGGCCAACGTCCTGACTTTC
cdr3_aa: CASSLGTGGSSGANVLTF

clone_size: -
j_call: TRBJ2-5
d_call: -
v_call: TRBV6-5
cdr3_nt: TGTGCCAGCAGTTACGCCGGGGGAGAGTACTTC
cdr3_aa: CASSYAGGEYF

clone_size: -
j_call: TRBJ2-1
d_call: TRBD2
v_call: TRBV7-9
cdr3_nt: TGTGCCAGCAGCTATTTACGCGGGGGGTACAATGAGCAGTTCTTC
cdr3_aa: CASSYLRGGYNEQFF

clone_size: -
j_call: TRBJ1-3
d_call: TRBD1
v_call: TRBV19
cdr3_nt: TGTGCCAGTAAATCCCGGGAGGACGGGACAGCCGGAAACACCATATATTTT
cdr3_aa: CASKSREDGTAGNTIYF

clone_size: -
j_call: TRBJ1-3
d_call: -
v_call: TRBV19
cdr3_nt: TGTGCCAGTACCCTAACACCGGCCTCTGGAAACACCATATATTTT
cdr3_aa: CASTLTPASGNTIYF

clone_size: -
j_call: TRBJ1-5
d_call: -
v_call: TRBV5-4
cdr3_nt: TGTGCCAGCAGCTTGGACAGGAATCAGCCCCAGCATTTT
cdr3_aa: CASSLDRNQPQHF

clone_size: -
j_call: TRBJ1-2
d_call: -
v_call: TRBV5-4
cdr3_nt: TGTGCCAGCAGCTTGAACAGGGTGGACGGCTACACCTTC
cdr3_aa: CASSLNRVDGYTF

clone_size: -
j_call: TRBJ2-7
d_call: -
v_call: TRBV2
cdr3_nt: TGTGCCAGCAGTGATCCCGCCCACGAGCAGTACTTC
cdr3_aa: CASSDPAHEQYF

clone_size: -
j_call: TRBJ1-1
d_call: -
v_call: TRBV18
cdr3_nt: TGTGCCAGCTCACCACCGTGGGGGCCGGGCACTGAAGCTTTCTTT
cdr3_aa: CASSPPWGPGTEAFF

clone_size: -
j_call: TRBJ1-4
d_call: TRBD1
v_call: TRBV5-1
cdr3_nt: TGCGCCAGCAGCTACAGGGGTGAAAAACTGTTTTTT
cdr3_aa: CASSYRGEKLFF

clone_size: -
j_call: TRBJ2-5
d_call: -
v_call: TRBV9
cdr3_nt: TGTGCCAGCAGCGTCCAGGGTGTACAAGAGACCCAGTACTTC
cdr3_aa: CASSVQGVQETQYF

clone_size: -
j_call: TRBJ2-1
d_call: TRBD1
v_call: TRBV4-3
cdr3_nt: TGCGCCAGCAGCCAAGACGGAAGGGGGCCCGAAAGAAGTTACAATGAGCAGTTCTTC
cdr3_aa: CASSQDGRGPERSYNEQFF

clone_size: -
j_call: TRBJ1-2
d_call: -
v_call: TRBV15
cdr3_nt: TGTGCCACCAGCAGCTTACAGCGAGTTCACTATGGCTACACCTTC
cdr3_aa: CATSSLQRVHYGYTF

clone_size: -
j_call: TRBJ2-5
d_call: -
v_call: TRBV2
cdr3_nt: TGTGCCAGCAGCCGCGGGATCCTACCCCAAGAGACCCAGTACTTC
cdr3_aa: CASSRGILPQETQYF

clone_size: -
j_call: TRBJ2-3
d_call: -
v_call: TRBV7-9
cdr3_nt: TGTGCCAGCAGCTTAGAAAAAGGGTTACCTTGGTATTTT
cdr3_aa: CASSLEKGLPWYF

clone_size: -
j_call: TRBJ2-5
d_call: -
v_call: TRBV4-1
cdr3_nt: TGCGCCAGCAGCCAAATACAGGGCCGCCAATACTTC
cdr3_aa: CASSQIQGRQYF

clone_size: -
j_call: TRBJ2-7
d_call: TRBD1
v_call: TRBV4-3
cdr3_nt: TGCGCCAGCAGCCAAGAGGGGACAGAATACTACGAGCAGTACTTC
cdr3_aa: CASSQEGTEYYEQYF

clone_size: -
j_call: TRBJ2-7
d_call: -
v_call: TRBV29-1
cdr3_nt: TGCAGCGTTATGGACTACGAGCAGTACTTC
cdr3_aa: CSVMDYEQYF

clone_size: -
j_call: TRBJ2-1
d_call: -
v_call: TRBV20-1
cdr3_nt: TGCAGTGCTACGGAGGGAGGAGGGCAGTTCTTC
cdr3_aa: CSATEGGGQFF

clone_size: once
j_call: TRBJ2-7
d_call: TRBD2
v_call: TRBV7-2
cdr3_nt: TGTGCCAGCAGCTCCTTACGGACTAGCGGGATGAGCTCCTACGAGCAGTACTTC
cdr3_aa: CASSSLRTSGMSSYEQYF

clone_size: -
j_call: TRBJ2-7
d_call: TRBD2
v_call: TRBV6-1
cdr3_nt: TGTGCCAGCAGTCCCGGGGGGACCTACGAGCAGTACTTC
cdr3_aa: CASSPGGTYEQYF

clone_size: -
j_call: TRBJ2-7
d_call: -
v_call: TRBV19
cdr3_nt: TGTGCCAGTAGTCTGCCGGGGCTCTCCTACGAGCAGTACTTC
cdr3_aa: CASSLPGLSYEQYF

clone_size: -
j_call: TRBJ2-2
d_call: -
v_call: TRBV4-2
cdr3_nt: TGTGCCAGCAGCATCCCCCTCGGCGGAGGCACCGGGGAGCTGTTTTTT
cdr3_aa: CASSIPLGGGTGELFF

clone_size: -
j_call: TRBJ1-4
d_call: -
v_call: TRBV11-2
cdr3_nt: TGTGCCAGCAGCTCCTTGAGAGGCAGGACAACTAATGAAAAACTGTTTTTT
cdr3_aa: CASSSLRGRTTNEKLFF

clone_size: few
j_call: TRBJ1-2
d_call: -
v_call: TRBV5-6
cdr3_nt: TGTGCCAGCAGCTCAACAGGCGCACCCTATGGCTACACCTTC
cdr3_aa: CASSSTGAPYGYTF

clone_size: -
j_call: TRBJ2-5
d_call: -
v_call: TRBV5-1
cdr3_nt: TGCGCCAGCAGCTTTGGCCCGAGGGGAGAGACCCAGTACTTC
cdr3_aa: CASSFGPRGETQYF

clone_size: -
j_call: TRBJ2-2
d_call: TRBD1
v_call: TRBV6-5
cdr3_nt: TGTGCCAGCAGCGGACAGGGGGGTTTCGGGGAGCTGTTTTTT
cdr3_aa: CASSGQGGFGELFF

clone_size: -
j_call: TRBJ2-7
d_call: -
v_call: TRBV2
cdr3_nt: TGTGCCAGCAGTGGTGGGTTCCACGAGCAGTACTTC
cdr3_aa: CASSGGFHEQYF

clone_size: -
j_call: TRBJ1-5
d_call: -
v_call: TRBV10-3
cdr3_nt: TGTGCCATCAGCGGCTCGACAGGCCGCAATCAGCCCCAGCATTTT
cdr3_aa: CAISGSTGRNQPQHF

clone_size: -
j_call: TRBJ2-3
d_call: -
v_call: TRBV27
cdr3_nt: TGTGCCAGCAGTTTCGTCAGCACAGATACGCAGTATTTT
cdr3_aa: CASSFVSTDTQYF

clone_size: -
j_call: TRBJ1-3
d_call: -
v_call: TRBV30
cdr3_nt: TGTGCCTGGGACTCTGGAAACACCATATATTTT
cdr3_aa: CAWDSGNTIYF

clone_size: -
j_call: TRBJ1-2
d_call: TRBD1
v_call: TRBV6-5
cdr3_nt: TGTGCCAGCAGCCGACAGGGGTTTCACTATGGCTACACCTTC
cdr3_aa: CASSRQGFHYGYTF